This section outlines one T cell receptor (beta chain) sequence together with its context. Unique molecular identifiers were incorporated into the prepared TCRbeta library. TCRdb independently ran MiXCR on the PCR reads; one entry per CDR3 protein. The table lists around 600,000 distinct CDR3 sequences, around 16% of them singletons, with 1.1% in the top ten. This sample stems from a study of T-cell reconstitution after alpha-beta-depleted transplantation in children. The CDR3 consists of 13 residues. Trimming removed 6 bases at V and 6 bases at J, with 14 bases between. CDR1 is MNHEY, CDR2 SVGEGT, per germline.

Source: PBMCs from the stem cell graft donor, taken from the stem cell graft. This TCR came from a human donor who donated a stem cell graft to a child with acute myeloid leukemia. The genes are TRBV6-2 or TRBV6-3 and TRBJ1-1; D remains ambiguous. Written as DNA, the CDR3 is TGTGCCAGCAGCCACGGCGCCAGCCCTGAAGCTTTCTTT. Translation gives CASSHGASPEAFF.